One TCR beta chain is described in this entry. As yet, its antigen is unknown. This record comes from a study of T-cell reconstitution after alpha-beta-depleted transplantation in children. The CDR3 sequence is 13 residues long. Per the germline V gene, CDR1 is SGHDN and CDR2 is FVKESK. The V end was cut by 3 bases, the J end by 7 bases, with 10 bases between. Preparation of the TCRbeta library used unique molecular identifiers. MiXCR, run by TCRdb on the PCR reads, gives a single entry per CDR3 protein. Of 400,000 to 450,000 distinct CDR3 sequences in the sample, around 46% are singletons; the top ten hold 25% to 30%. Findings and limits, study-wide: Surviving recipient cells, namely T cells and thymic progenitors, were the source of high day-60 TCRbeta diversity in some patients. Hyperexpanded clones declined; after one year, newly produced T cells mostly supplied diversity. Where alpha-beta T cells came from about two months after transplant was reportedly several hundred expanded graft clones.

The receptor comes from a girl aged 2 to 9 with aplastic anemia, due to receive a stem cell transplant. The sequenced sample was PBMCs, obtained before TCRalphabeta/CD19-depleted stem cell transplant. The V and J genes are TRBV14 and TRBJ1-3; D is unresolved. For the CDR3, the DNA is TGTGCCAGCAGCCAGGCCTCCGGGAACACCATATATTTT. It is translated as CASSQASGNTIYF. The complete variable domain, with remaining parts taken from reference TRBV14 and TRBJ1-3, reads EAGVTQFPSHSVIEKGQTVTLRCDPISGHDNLYWYRRVMGKEIKFLLHFVKESKQDESGMPNNRFLAERTGGTYSTLKVQPAELEDSGVYFCASSQASGNTIYFGEGSWLTVV.